These 16 T cell receptor beta chains originate from one sample sequenced in a study of molecular identifiers for immune sequencing clone quantification (dated by TCRdb to between 2017 and 2018). The method was PCR. TCRdb lists the instrument as Illumina HiSeq 4000. TCRdb trimmed the raw reads at Q25, called clones with MiXCR and kept productive beta chains. Identical CDR3 proteins give one entry, which carries the most common genes and DNA. For this sample there are approximately 550,000 distinct CDR3 sequences; around a fifth appear just once. The ten largest clonotypes hold roughly 0.81% of the sample. What was sequenced was naive CD8+ T cells from blood, with Jurkat cell RNA spiked in. What the cell subset or site label conveys for this sample: FACS-sorted CD8+CD4-CCR7+CD45RA+ naive T cells. These receptor sequences come from a human donor in good health. Some libraries in this study had Jurkat cell RNA spiked in.

This clonotype was recorded at least ten times. The chain recombines TRBV4-1 with TRBJ2-7; 7 bases map to TRBD1. CDR1 is MGHRA and CDR2 is YSYEKL in the germline V gene. The CDR3 runs to 18 residues. The junction had 14 bases not matched to a gene; V was cut back by 1 base and J by 2 bases. Here the CDR3 DNA reads TGCGCCAGCAGCCAAGTACTGCGGGTACAGGGGTCGGCCTACGAGCAGTACTTC. It translates to CASSQVLRVQGSAYEQYF.

About this clonotype itself: A read error may be the cause here, since a much bigger clone is one base away. The V gene is TRBV7-9, the J gene TRBJ1-5; D may be TRBD1 (6 bases). Gene TRBJ2-3 matches the end of the DNA better, so the J call may be wrong. CDR1 is SEHNR, CDR2 FQNEAQ, per germline (reference sequence). The length of the CDR3 is 13 residues. The CDR3 DNA follows: TGTGCCAGCAGCTTGGGGGACAATCAGCCCCAGTATTTT. Translating gives CASSLGDNQPQYF.

The V and J genes are TRBV7-6 and TRBJ2-1; the D gene is possibly TRBD2 (7 bases). The CDR3 sequence is 14 residues long. Germline loops: CDR1 SGHVS, CDR2 FNYEAQ. Trimming removed 0 bases from V and 11 bases from J, with 14 bases in between. Written as DNA, the CDR3 is TGTGCCAGCAGCTTAGCGGGGGGGCTGGATAAGCAGTTCTTC. This codes for CASSLAGGLDKQFF. The full variable domain, rest sourced from reference TRBV7-6 and TRBJ2-1, is GAGVSQSPRYKVTKRGQDVALRCDPISGHVSLYWYRQALGQGPEFLTYFNYEAQQDKSGLPNDRFSAERPEGSISTLTIQRTEQRDSAMYRCASSLAGGLDKQFFGPGTRLTVL.

In the case of this clonotype: This may stem from a read error, because a much larger clone lies one nucleotide away. V and J are TRBV29-1 and TRBJ1-5; D uncertain. The CDR3 sequence is 12 residues long. Germline assignment: CDR1 SQVTM and CDR2 ANQGSEA. The V and J ends lost 0 bases and 5 bases respectively, with 5 bases between them. DNA of the CDR3: TGCAGCGTTGAAGACCGGGATCAGCCCCAGCATTTT. It is translated as CSVEDRDQPQHF.

About this clonotype itself: A much more abundant neighbour one base away suggests this may be a read error. Given the absence of the conserved phenylalanine or tryptophan at the CDR3 end, a read error is likely. This chain connects TRBV24-1 to TRBJ2-2; D is uncertain. From germline, CDR1 is KGHDR and CDR2 SFDVKD. The CDR3 is 12 residues long. Trimming shortened V by 4 bases and J by 4 bases, and 3 bases separated the two germline ends. In DNA, the CDR3 is TGTGCCACCAGTGAAGGCACCGGGGAGCTGTTTTCT. Translation gives CATSEGTGELFS.

At least ten counts were recorded for this clonotype. This rearrangement joins TRBV7-8 to TRBJ1-5; D uncertain. CDR1 SGHVS and CDR2 FQNEAQ come from the germline V gene. V dropped 1 base and J dropped 3 bases, with 10 bases sitting between them. The CDR3 is 15 amino acids. CDR3 loop: CASSLVDGNNQPQHF. CDR3 sequence (DNA): TGTGCCAGCAGCTTAGTGGACGGGAACAATCAGCCCCAGCATTTT.

The chain employs TRBV19 and TRBJ1-5, with D unclear. The V gene lost 4 bases and the J gene lost 0 bases, with 10 bases spanning the gap. CDR1 and CDR2 (germline): LNHDA, SQIVND (reference sequence). The CDR3 spans 15 residues. Here the CDR3 DNA reads TGTGCCAGTAGTAGCGACACATATAGCAATCAGCCCCAGCATTTT. Its translation: CASSSDTYSNQPQHF. Using reference TRBV19 and TRBJ1-5 for the parts outside the CDR3, the full variable domain is DGGITQSPKYLFRKEGQNVTLSCEQNLNHDAMYWYRQDPGQGLRLIYYSQIVNDFQKGDIAEGYSVSREKKESFPLTVTSAQKNPTAFYLCASSSDTYSNQPQHFGDGTRLSIL.

This clonotype came up many times. This rearrangement joins TRBV7-9 to TRBJ2-7; 8 bases map to TRBD2. The CDR3 has 14 residues. Trimming removed 4 bases from V and 6 bases from J; junction bases left unmatched: 8. Germline loops: CDR1 SEHNR, CDR2 FQNEAQ (reference sequence). The CDR3 reads CASSSLAGGSEQYF. The CDR3 DNA sequence: TGTGCCAGCAGCTCTCTCGCGGGAGGATCCGAGCAGTACTTC.

Regarding this clonotype: Given a much more abundant clone one base away, this may be a read error. The chain joins TRBV7-9 to TRBJ2-3, with 7 bases aligning to TRBD2. Trimming at V came to 5 bases and at J to 4 bases, leaving 9 bases not matched to a gene. Germline-derived CDR1 and CDR2 are SEHNR and FQNEAQ (reference sequence). The CDR3 has 15 amino acids. CDR3: CASSPSGGFPDTQYF. The CDR3 nucleotides are TGTGCCAGCAGCCCGTCGGGGGGTTTCCCAGATACGCAGTATTTT.

J is TRBJ2-7 and V is TRBV6-5; D not resolved. Germline CDR1 reads MNHEY; CDR2 reads SVGAGI. This CDR3 region has 13 residues. Trimming shortened V by 0 bases and J by 3 bases, and 6 bases separated the two germline ends. The CDR3 DNA reads TGTGCCAGCAGTTACTCGGCCGGCTACGAGCAGTACGTC. Translating it yields CASSYSAGYEQYV.

This clonotype showed up many times. The chain combines TRBV3-1 with TRBJ1-4; D perhaps matches TRBD1 (5 bases). Trimming took 0 bases from V and 5 from J, leaving 13 bases between them. There are 16 residues in the CDR3. Per germline, CDR1 LGHDT and CDR2 YNNKEL (reference sequence). Written as DNA, the CDR3 is TGTGCCAGCAGCCAAGACTGGGACGGCGAAAATGAAAAACTGTTTTTT. Translated: CASSQDWDGENEKLFF.

V is TRBV4-3 and J is TRBJ2-1; D possibly corresponds to TRBD2 (6 bases). V lost 1 base, J lost 7 bases, and 17 bases lay in between. In germline, CDR1 is LGHNA, CDR2 YSLEER. This CDR3 has 16 residues. CDR3 loop: CASSQVVRVGGNEQFF. In DNA form, the CDR3 reads TGCGCCAGCAGCCAAGTCGTGAGGGTCGGGGGTAATGAGCAGTTCTTC.

As to this clonotype: A much larger clone is a single base away; this may be a read error. The rearrangement links TRBV5-3 to TRBJ2-4, with D possibly TRBD2 on 5 matching bases. TRBV5-3 carries the ORF label, with uncertain function. The CDR3 totals 15 residues. The CDR3 DNA is TGTGCCAGCAGCTTGGGTTACGGAGGCAAAAACACTCAGTACTTC. Its protein is CASSLGYGGKNTQYF.

The chain couples TRBV7-9 to TRBJ2-1, with 11 positions matching TRBD2. Germline V gene sequence: CDR1 SEHNR, CDR2 FQNEAQ (reference sequence). There are 16 residues in the CDR3. Trimming took 4 bases from V and 8 from J; bases not matched to a gene: 10. The DNA of the CDR3 is TGTGCCAGCAGCTCTTTAGCGGGAGGGAGAATCGATGAGCAGTTCTTC. Translated, it gives CASSSLAGGRIDEQFF.

This clonotype occurred many times. The genes are TRBV29-1 and TRBJ2-2; tentatively, D is TRBD1 or TRBD2 (6 bases each). The germline CDR1 and CDR2 sequences are SQVTM and ANQGSEA. Trimming pared 7 bases from V and 6 bases from J, leaving 21 bases between. The CDR3 is made up of 15 amino acids. The CDR3 here is CSAGVGGLSAGELFF. The CDR3 DNA reads as TGCAGCGCCGGGGTTGGGGGGCTGAGTGCCGGGGAGCTGTTTTTT.

This clonotype was seen a single time. The chain carries TRBV27 and TRBJ2-5; 7 bases agree with TRBD1. Trimming at V came to 5 bases and at J to 0 bases, leaving 12 bases not matched to a gene. The CDR3 is 17 amino acids. CDR1 is MNHEY, CDR2 SMNVEV, per germline (reference sequence). CDR3 residues: CASSDNRGGVYQETQYF. CDR3 in DNA: TGTGCCAGCAGTGATAACAGGGGCGGCGTGTACCAAGAGACCCAGTACTTC.